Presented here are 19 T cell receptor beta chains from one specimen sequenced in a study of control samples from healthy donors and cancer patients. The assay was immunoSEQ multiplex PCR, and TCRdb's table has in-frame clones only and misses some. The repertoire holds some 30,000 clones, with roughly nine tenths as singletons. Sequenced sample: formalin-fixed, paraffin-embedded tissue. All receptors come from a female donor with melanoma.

CDR3 in amino acids: CASSKTTGGTEAFF. As DNA, the CDR3 is TGTGCCAGCAGTAAAACTACAGGGGGCACTGAAGCTTTCTTT. The chain is built from TRBV6-6 and TRBJ1-1, with 8 nucleotides matching TRBD1. The CDR3 covers 14 residues. Germline V gives CDR1 MNHNY, CDR2 SVGAGI (reference sequence). After removal of 5 bases from V and 4 bases from J, the junction contained 6 bases not matched to a gene.

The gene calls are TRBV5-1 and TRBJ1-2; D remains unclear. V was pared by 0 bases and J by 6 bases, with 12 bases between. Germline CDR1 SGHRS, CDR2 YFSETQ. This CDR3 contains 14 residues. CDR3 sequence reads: CASSLGRAMDGYTF. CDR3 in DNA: TGCGCCAGCAGCTTGGGACGCGCCATGGATGGCTACACCTTC.

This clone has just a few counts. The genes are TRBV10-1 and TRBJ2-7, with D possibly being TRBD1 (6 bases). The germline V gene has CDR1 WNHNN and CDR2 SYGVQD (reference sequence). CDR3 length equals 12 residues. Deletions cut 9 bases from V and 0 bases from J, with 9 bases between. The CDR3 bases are TGCGCCAGAACGGACAGCTCCTACGAGCAGTACTTC. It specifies CARTDSSYEQYF.

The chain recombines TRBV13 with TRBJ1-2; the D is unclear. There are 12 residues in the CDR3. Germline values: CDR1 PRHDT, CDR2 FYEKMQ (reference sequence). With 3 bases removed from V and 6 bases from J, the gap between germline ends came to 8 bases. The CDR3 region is CASSLKGNGYTF. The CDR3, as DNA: TGTGCCAGCAGCTTGAAAGGGAATGGCTACACCTTC.

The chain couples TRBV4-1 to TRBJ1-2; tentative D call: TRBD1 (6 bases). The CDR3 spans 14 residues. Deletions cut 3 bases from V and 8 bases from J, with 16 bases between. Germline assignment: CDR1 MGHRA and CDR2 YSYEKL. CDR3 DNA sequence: TGCGCCAGCAGCCAGGGGTCAGGGGATAGCGGCTACACCTTC. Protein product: CASSQGSGDSGYTF.

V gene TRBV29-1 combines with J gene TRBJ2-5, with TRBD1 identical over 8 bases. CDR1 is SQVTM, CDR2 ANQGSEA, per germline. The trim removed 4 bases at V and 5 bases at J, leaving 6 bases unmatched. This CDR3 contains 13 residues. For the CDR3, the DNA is TGCAGCGTTGGACAGGGGAGAATGGAGACCCAGTACTTC. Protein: CSVGQGRMETQYF.

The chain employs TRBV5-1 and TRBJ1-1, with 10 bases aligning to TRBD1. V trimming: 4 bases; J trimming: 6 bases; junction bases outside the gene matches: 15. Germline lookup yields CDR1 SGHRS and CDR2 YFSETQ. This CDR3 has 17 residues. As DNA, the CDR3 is TGCGCCAGCAGCATCAGACAGGGGGCGAGGTGGAGCGCTGAAGCTTTCTTT. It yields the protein CASSIRQGARWSAEAFF.

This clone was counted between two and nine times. CDR3 DNA sequence: TGTGCCAGCAGTGCCACTATCTCCTTTAACTCCTACGAGCAGTACTTC. As protein: CASSATISFNSYEQYF. The V gene is TRBV6-1, the J gene TRBJ2-7, with D unresolved. Germline V gene lookup returns CDR1 MNHNS and CDR2 SASEGT. V lost 4 bases and J 0 bases, leaving 16 bases between the germline ends. The CDR3 runs to 16 residues.

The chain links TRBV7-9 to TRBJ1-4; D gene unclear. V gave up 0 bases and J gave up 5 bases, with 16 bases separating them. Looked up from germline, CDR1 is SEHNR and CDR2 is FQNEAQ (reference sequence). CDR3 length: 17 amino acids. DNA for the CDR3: TGTGCCAGCAGCTTAGCGAAGGGTGGGATCCTGAATGAAAAACTGTTTTTT. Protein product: CASSLAKGGILNEKLFF.

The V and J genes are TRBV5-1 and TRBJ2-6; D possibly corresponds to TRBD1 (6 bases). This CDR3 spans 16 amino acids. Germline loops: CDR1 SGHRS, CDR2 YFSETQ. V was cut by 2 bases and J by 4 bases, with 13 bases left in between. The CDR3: CASSFIQGSGANVLTF. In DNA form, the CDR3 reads TGCGCCAGCAGCTTCATACAGGGTTCCGGGGCCAACGTCCTGACTTTC.

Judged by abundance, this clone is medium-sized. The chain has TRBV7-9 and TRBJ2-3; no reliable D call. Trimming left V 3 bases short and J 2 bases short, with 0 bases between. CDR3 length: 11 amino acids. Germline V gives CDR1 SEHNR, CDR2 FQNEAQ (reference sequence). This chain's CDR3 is CASSFTDTQYF. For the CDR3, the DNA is TGTGCCAGCAGCTTCACAGATACGCAGTATTTT.

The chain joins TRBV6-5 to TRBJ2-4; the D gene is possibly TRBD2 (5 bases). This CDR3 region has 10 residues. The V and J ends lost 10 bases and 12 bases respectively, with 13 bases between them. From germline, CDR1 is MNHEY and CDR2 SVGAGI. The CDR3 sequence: CATSGSRQYF. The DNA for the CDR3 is TGTGCCACCTCGGGATCCCGTCAGTACTTC.

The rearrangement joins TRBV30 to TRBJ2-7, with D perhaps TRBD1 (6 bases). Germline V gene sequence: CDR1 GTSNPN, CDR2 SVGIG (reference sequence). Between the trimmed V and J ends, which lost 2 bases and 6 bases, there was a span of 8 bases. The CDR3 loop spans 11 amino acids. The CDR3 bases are TGTGCCTGGAGTAAAGGGGGCGAGCAGTACTTC. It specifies CAWSKGGEQYF.

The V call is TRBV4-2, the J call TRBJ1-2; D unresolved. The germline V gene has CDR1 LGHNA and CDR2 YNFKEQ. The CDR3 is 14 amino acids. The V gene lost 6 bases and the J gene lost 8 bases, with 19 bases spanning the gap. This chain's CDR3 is CASRFNGPAGGYTF. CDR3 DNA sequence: TGTGCCAGCAGATTCAACGGCCCGGCGGGGGGCTACACCTTC.

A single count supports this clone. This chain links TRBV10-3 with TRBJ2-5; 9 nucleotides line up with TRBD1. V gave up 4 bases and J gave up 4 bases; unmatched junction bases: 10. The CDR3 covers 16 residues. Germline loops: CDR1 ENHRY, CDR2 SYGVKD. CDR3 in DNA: TGTGCCATCAGTGCTCCCCCACAGGGGGCTTCAGAGACCCAGTACTTC. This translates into CAISAPPQGASETQYF.

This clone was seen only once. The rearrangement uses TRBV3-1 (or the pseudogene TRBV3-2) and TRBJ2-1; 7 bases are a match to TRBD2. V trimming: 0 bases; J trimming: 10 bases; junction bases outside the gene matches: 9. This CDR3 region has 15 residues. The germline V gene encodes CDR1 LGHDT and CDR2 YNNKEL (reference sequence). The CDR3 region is CASSQDPGLVGEQFF. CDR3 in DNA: TGTGCCAGCAGCCAAGATCCCGGACTAGTAGGCGAGCAGTTCTTC.

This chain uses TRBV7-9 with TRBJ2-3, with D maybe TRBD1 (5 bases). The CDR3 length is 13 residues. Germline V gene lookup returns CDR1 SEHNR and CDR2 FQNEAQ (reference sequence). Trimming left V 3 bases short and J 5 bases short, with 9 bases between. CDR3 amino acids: CASSFQGIDTQYF. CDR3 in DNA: TGTGCCAGCAGCTTTCAGGGTATAGATACGCAGTATTTT.

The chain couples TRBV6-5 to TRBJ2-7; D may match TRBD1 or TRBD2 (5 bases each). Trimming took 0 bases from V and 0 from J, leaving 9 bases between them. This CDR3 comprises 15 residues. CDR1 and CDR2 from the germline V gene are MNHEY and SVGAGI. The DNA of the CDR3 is TGTGCCAGCAGTTACTCGCCAGGGAGCTCCTACGAGCAGTACTTC. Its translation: CASSYSPGSSYEQYF.

The CDR3 here is CASSASIGIRGNTEAFF. DNA of the CDR3: TGTGCCAGCAGTGCTTCGATAGGGATAAGGGGAAACACTGAAGCTTTCTTT. The chain joins TRBV25-1 to TRBJ1-1; D might be TRBD1 (5 bases). The V end was cut by 4 bases, the J end by 2 bases, with 20 bases between. The germline CDR1 and CDR2 sequences are MGHDK and SYGVNS. This CDR3 comprises 17 residues.